The text below deals with one T cell receptor beta chain. What it binds is unknown. RNA transcripts provided the template for amplifying TCR beta CDR3 regions. The authors performed first-round RT-PCR with HTBI primers and then a second-round multiplex PCR. In TCRdb, the multiplex PCR reads were re-called with MiXCR into one record per CDR3 protein. The sample has around 1.1 million distinct CDR3 sequences, 35% to 45% seen once; the top ten hold over 8.5%. Germline V lookup: CDR1 MDHEN, CDR2 SYDVKM. Trimming took off 5 bases at V and 2 bases at J, with 21 bases between the two ends. This CDR3 is 17 amino acids long. This sample is part of a study of Graves' ophthalmopathy and Graves' hyperthyroidism. Whole-study results and caveats: The study's model predicted ophthalmopathy progression at about 68% sensitivity and about 72% specificity. Stable hyperthyroidism and ophthalmopathy were told apart by a 13-signature model, which achieved just over 85% sensitivity and more than 75% specificity.

Enrolled hyperthyroidism patients had a new diagnosis, a duration under 2 months, and an age of 18 to 65. The sequenced sample was peripheral blood or thyroid tissue (not recorded which). The TCR originated in an adult man with Graves' hyperthyroidism. The chain recombines TRBV28 with TRBJ1-2; D uncertain. CDR3 sequence reads: CASSPILFLTMNYGYTF. The CDR3 bases are TGTGCCAGCAGTCCGATCCTCTTTCTAACTATGAACTATGGCTACACCTTC.